Below, 18 T cell receptor beta chains from the same sample are listed, as sequenced in a study of T cells after yellow fever vaccination. TCRdb reprocessed the 5' RACE reads with MiXCR, giving one entry per CDR3 protein. The table has 70,000 or so distinct CDR3 sequences, around 5% seen once; the top ten hold 2.2%. The sequenced sample was CD4+ T cells sorted from PBMCs, obtained about 2 weeks after the first yellow fever vaccination. The receptors shown here come from a man younger than 35 who received the YFV17D yellow fever vaccine.

This clonotype was observed a few times. This chain connects TRBV12-3 or TRBV12-4 to TRBJ2-2, with D possibly matching TRBD1 (6 bases). The CDR3 length is 18 residues. The V end was cut by 3 bases, the J end by 4 bases, with 21 bases between. CDR3: CASSFRTYLRGGTGELFF. The DNA for the CDR3 is TGTGCCAGCAGTTTCAGGACCTACTTGAGAGGGGGCACCGGGGAGCTGTTTTTT.

This clonotype was detected many times. The chain links TRBV5-1 to TRBJ2-1; 7 nucleotides match TRBD2. V lost 7 bases, J lost 4 bases, and 8 bases stayed unmatched. The CDR3 has 14 amino acids. Germline V gene sequence: CDR1 SGHRS, CDR2 YFSETQ. Written as DNA, the CDR3 is TGCGCCAGCTGCAGGGCGGGGGAGTACAATGAGCAGTTCTTC. Encoded protein: CASCRAGEYNEQFF. Full variable domain (missing parts from reference TRBV5-1 and TRBJ2-1): KAGVTQTPRYLIKTRGQQVTLSCSPISGHRSVSWYQQTPGQGLQFLFEYFSETQRNKGNFPGRFSGRQFSNSRSEMNVSTLELGDSALYLCASCRAGEYNEQFFGPGTRLTVL.

This clonotype has at least ten counts. The chain joins TRBV5-1 to TRBJ1-4; D is undetermined. Trimming removed 0 bases at V and 3 bases at J, with 6 bases between. The CDR3 spans 14 residues. Germline CDR1 is SGHRS and CDR2 is YFSETQ. The CDR3 reads CASSLDSSNEKLFF. In DNA form, the CDR3 reads TGCGCCAGCAGCTTGGACAGCTCTAATGAAAAACTGTTTTTT.

Ten or more counts support this clonotype. The genes are TRBV28 and TRBJ2-1; D is ambiguous. The CDR3 loop spans 12 amino acids. Between the trimmed V and J ends, which lost 3 bases and 5 bases, there was a span of 5 bases. Germline V lookup: CDR1 MDHEN, CDR2 SYDVKM. CDR3 coding DNA: TGTGCCAGCAGTTTGGTCCACAATGAGCAGTTCTTC. Its translation is CASSLVHNEQFF.

This clonotype was observed at least ten times. The chain is built from TRBV7-3 and TRBJ2-1; no clear D. There are 12 residues in the CDR3. Looked up from germline, CDR1 is SGHTA and CDR2 is FQGTGA. With 1 base removed from V and 9 bases from J, the gap between germline ends came to 7 bases. This CDR3 is CASSLMDGEQFF. The DNA for the CDR3 is TGTGCCAGCAGCTTAATGGATGGTGAGCAGTTCTTC. The full variable domain, completed using reference TRBV7-3 and TRBJ2-1, is GAGVSQTPSNKVTEKGKYVELRCDPISGHTALYWYRQSLGQGPEFLIYFQGTGAADDSGLPNDRFFAVRPEGSVSTLKIQRTERGDSAVYLCASSLMDGEQFFGPGTRLTVL.

At least ten counts were recorded for this clonotype. V gene TRBV5-1 combines with J gene TRBJ1-1; no clear D. Germline CDR1 SGHRS, CDR2 YFSETQ. The CDR3 runs 13 residues. V shed 2 bases and J shed 2 bases, with 7 bases lying between them. CDR3 nucleotides: TGCGCCAGCAGCTTTCAAGATAACACTGAAGCTTTCTTT. Protein: CASSFQDNTEAFF.

This clonotype showed up many times. The chain uses TRBV29-1 and TRBJ1-5; D remains ambiguous. Trimming stripped 5 bases from V and 4 bases from J, with 9 bases between. Germline V gives CDR1 SQVTM, CDR2 ANQGSEA. This CDR3 is 12 amino acids long. The CDR3 DNA is TGCAGCGTTTCAGATCCTAATCAGCCCCAGCATTTT. Translated: CSVSDPNQPQHF.

This clonotype was seen ten or more times. The chain joins TRBV30 to TRBJ2-2; 10 nucleotides match TRBD2. The CDR3 extends over 19 amino acids. After removal of 0 bases from V and 2 bases from J, the junction contained 12 bases not matched to a gene. Per the germline V gene, CDR1 is GTSNPN and CDR2 is SVGIG (reference sequence). In DNA, the CDR3 is TGTGCCTGGAGTGTAGGGCTAGCGGGGGCCATATTTAACACCGGGGAGCTGTTTTTT. Residues: CAWSVGLAGAIFNTGELFF.

CDR3 protein: CASSSRPDSPYSPLHF. The CDR3, as DNA: TGTGCCAGCAGCTCGAGACCGGACAGTCCATATTCACCCCTCCACTTT. The chain employs TRBV13 and TRBJ1-6; possibly TRBD1 for D (6 bases). The length of the CDR3 is 16 residues. Germline lookup yields CDR1 PRHDT and CDR2 FYEKMQ (reference sequence). Trimming cost V 4 bases and J 8 bases, with 18 bases left between them.

This clonotype was counted at least ten times. This chain links TRBV5-1 with TRBJ1-1; TRBD1 aligns across 8 bases. This CDR3 has 14 residues. CDR1 is SGHRS and CDR2 is YFSETQ in the germline V gene. V was clipped by 4 bases and J by 1 base; unmatched bases: 3. The CDR3 sequence: CASSMQGANTEAFF. The CDR3 bases are TGCGCCAGCAGCATGCAGGGGGCGAACACTGAAGCTTTCTTT.

This clonotype was picked up many times. The chain is built from TRBV4-1 and TRBJ1-4, with D possibly TRBD1 on 6 matching bases. The germline V and J ends were trimmed by 4 bases and 8 bases, with 11 bases remaining between them. The CDR3 consists of 13 residues. The V gene's germline CDR1 is MGHRA and CDR2 YSYEKL. CDR3 sequence reads: CASSRTEGEKLFF. CDR3 nucleotide sequence: TGCGCCAGCAGCCGGACAGAGGGGGAAAAACTGTTTTTT.

At least ten counts were recorded for this clonotype. The rearrangement links TRBV7-3 to TRBJ1-1, with a weak D call TRBD1 (5 bases). Germline V CDR1 and CDR2: SGHTA, FQGTGA. V lost 4 bases to trimming and J lost 1 base, with 13 bases between them. The CDR3 is 15 amino acids. Here the CDR3 DNA reads TGTGCCAGCAGCTGGTCCCCAGGGAGGAACACTGAAGCTTTCTTT. This encodes CASSWSPGRNTEAFF.

V gene TRBV5-1 combines with J gene TRBJ2-5, with 10 bases that match TRBD2. Losses at the gene ends were 5 bases for V and 1 base for J; bases not matched to a gene: 11. The CDR3 consists of 17 residues. Germline V CDR1 and CDR2: SGHRS, YFSETQ. CDR3 DNA: TGCGCCAGCAGGCGGCCTAGCGGGAGCAAAATCCAAGAGACCCAGTACTTC. It codes for CASRRPSGSKIQETQYF.

This clonotype was found many times. The chain uses TRBV6-1 and TRBJ1-1, with D perhaps matching TRBD1 (5 bases). The germline gives CDR1 MNHNS, CDR2 SASEGT. Trimming pared 4 bases from V and 1 base from J, leaving 13 bases between. This CDR3 comprises 15 residues. CDR3 region: CASSGGAGGNTEAFF. The CDR3 nucleotides read TGTGCCAGCAGTGGCGGGGCTGGGGGGAACACTGAAGCTTTCTTT.

This clonotype was picked up many times. The CDR3 sequence is CASSVDRTAYEQYF. Written as DNA, the CDR3 is TGTGCCAGCAGCGTGGACAGAACTGCCTACGAGCAGTACTTC. The chain has TRBV5-6 and TRBJ2-7, with TRBD1 as a possible D gene (6 bases). The CDR3 totals 14 residues. In germline, CDR1 is SGHDT, CDR2 YYEEEE. Trimming removed 4 bases at V and 2 bases at J, with 13 bases between.

This clonotype was observed at least ten times. This chain uses TRBV2 with TRBJ1-4; the D gene is possibly TRBD1 (6 bases). This CDR3 region has 13 residues. CDR1 is SNHLY and CDR2 is FYNNEI in the germline V gene. Trimming shortened V by 7 bases and J by 6 bases, and 12 bases separated the two germline ends. CDR3 in amino acids: CASKRDMDEKLFF. The CDR3 DNA reads as TGTGCCAGCAAACGGGACATGGATGAAAAACTGTTTTTT.

This clonotype occurred a few times. This may stem from a read error, because a much larger clone lies one nucleotide away. The CDR3 coding sequence is TGCAGTGCAAGACCCGGGACAGAGGTCTACGAGCAGCACTTC. As protein: CSARPGTEVYEQHF. The chain combines TRBV20-1 with TRBJ2-7; 7 bases line up with TRBD1. CDR3 size: 14 residues. In germline, CDR1 is DFQATT, CDR2 SNEGSKA (reference sequence).

At least ten counts were recorded for this clonotype. The chain employs TRBV7-3 and TRBJ2-3; 7 bases match TRBD2. This CDR3 has 14 amino acids. Germline lookup yields CDR1 SGHTA and CDR2 FQGTGA. The J segment lost 3 bases and the V segment lost 2 bases, leaving 2 bases of the junction unmatched. CDR3 protein: CASSLLGGTDTQYF. CDR3 bases: TGTGCCAGCAGCTTATTGGGGGGGACAGATACGCAGTATTTT. Using reference TRBV7-3 and TRBJ2-3 for the parts outside the CDR3, the full variable domain is GAGVSQTPSNKVTEKGKYVELRCDPISGHTALYWYRQSLGQGPEFLIYFQGTGAADDSGLPNDRFFAVRPEGSVSTLKIQRTERGDSAVYLCASSLLGGTDTQYFGPGTRLTVL.